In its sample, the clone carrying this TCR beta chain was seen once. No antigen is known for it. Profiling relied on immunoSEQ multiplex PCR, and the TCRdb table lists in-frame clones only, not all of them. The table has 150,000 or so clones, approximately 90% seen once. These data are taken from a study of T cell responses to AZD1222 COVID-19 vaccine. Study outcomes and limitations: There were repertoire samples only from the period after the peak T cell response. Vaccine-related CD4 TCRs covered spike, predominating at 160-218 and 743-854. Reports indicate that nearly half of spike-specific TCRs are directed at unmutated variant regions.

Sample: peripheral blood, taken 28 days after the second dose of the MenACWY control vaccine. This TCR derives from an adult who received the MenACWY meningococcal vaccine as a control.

Here the CDR3 DNA reads TGCAGTGCTAGTTCCGGGGACAGAAGAGAGACCCAGTACTTC. It codes for CSASSGDRRETQYF. V usage is TRBV20-1 and J usage is TRBJ2-5, with TRBD1 matching 7 bases. Germline assignment: CDR1 DFQATT and CDR2 SNEGSKA (reference sequence). The V gene end was trimmed by 3 bases and the J gene end by 4 bases; junction bases not matched to a gene: 8. This CDR3 has 14 residues.